This T cell receptor beta chain is drawn from a study of control samples from healthy donors and cancer patients. Germline CDR1 ENHRY, CDR2 SYGVKD. This CDR3 comprises 16 residues. V was cut by 10 bases and J by 1 base, with 22 bases left in between. TCRdb keeps only in-frame clones here, not all; method: immunoSEQ multiplex PCR. The sample has approximately 86,000 clones, around 86% seen once. The receptor was derived from a man younger than 45 in good health. The sample taken for sequencing was blood. The chain employs TRBV10-3 and TRBJ1-1; D call uncertain. The CDR3 spells CATLKSQGQSNTEAFF. The CDR3 coding sequence is TGTGCCACCCTTAAATCGCAAGGGCAATCGAACACTGAAGCTTTCTTT.